The rows below give T cell receptor beta chains drawn from one sample of a study of T cell responses to AZD1222 COVID-19 vaccine. Assay used: immunoSEQ multiplex PCR; TCRdb lists only in-frame clones, some missing. The top ten clones hold under 35% of a sample with more than 80,000 clones, around 93% of them seen once. Sample: peripheral blood, taken 28 days after the second AZD1222 dose. Receptors were obtained from an adult who received the AZD1222 COVID-19 vaccine. The CDR3 runs from the conserved cysteine through the conserved F or W. Each record gives: clone size, D gene, V gene, J gene, CDR3 protein, CDR3 DNA. D genes are given only for firm matches. Clone size, where shown, is once, few, many, or a class for clones that have expanded.

.,.,TRBV10-3,TRBJ2-5,CAIMGGKETQYF,TGTGCCATCATGGGGGGTAAAGAGACCCAGTACTTC
.,.,TRBV13,TRBJ2-2,CASSLERQTGELFF,TGTGCCAGCAGCTTAGAAAGGCAGACCGGGGAGCTGTTTTTT
.,TRBD2,TRBV6-5,TRBJ2-3,CASSRTSGGTDTQYF,TGTGCCAGCAGTCGGACTAGCGGGGGCACAGATACGCAGTATTTT
.,.,TRBV10-2,TRBJ1-5,CASSESGGRQPQHF,TGCGCCAGCAGTGAGTCCGGGGGTCGGCAGCCCCAGCATTTT
.,TRBD1,TRBV2,TRBJ1-2,CASSPDRDYYGYTF,TGTGCCAGCAGTCCGGACAGGGACTACTATGGCTACACCTTC
once,TRBD2,TRBV14,TRBJ2-2,CASSLLTSGGELFF,TGTGCCAGCAGCCTACTGACTAGCGGGGGGGAGCTGTTTTTT
.,.,TRBV4-1,TRBJ2-2,CASSRGGLGAGELFF,TGCGCCAGCAGCCGCGGGGGCCTGGGCGCCGGGGAGCTGTTTTTT
.,TRBD1,TRBV6-5,TRBJ1-2,CATAVSGTDYGYTF,TGTGCCACCGCCGTCTCCGGGACAGACTATGGCTACACCTTC
.,.,TRBV7-9,TRBJ1-2,CASSFGLSDYGYTF,TGTGCCAGCAGCTTCGGACTGAGCGACTATGGCTACACCTTC
.,.,TRBV6-5,TRBJ1-2,CASSLRDPRMGGYTF,TGTGCCAGCAGCCTCCGGGACCCCCGGATGGGTGGCTACACCTTC